This T cell receptor beta chain was captured in a study of cytomegalovirus exposure and HLA in healthy donors. Study-wide findings and caveats: Three chains tied to CMV proved CMV antigen-specific in vitro. The study flagged some 170 TCR beta chains as cytomegalovirus-associated. For most subjects, TCR beta sequences were reported to predict HLA-A and HLA-B alleles with accuracy. As immune exposure information, only CMV serostatus was available.

Primers: 60 Vbeta forward and 13 Jbeta reverse. Sequencing used immunoSEQ multiplex PCR; TCRdb keeps in-frame clones, though not all of them. The repertoire holds 250,000 to 350,000 clones, roughly 88% seen once, with 3.5% to 4.5% in the top ten. A word on this clone: Its antigen is still unknown.

The CDR3 runs to 12 residues. CDR1 is SGHVS, CDR2 FQNEAQ, per germline. The receptor was isolated from a man aged 40-55 years in good health and CMV-seropositive. This sequence joins TRBV7-8 and TRBJ2-5; D call uncertain. The better agreement between TRBJ2-7 and the DNA end casts doubt on the J call. The sequencing input was PBMCs. The chain's CDR3 is CASSLGAYEQYF. The CDR3 nucleotides read TGTGCCAGCAGCTTAGGTGCCTACGAGCAGTACTTC.